Sequencing of this T cell receptor (beta chain) was carried out in a study of blood T cells in healthy people across ages. The donors, healthy Caucasians from Russia, were aged 6 to 90. Extractions gave at least 6 micrograms of total RNA per sample. With a J-beta primer mix and a sample-barcoded 5' primer, a second PCR ran about 7 to 12 cycles. TCRdb reprocessed the 5' RACE reads via MiXCR and lists one record per CDR3 protein. Here the sample spans about 680,000 distinct CDR3 sequences, roughly 50% being singletons. For this clonotype: No antigen is known for it.

Whole-study findings and limits: PBMCs were not sorted, which prevented a conclusive comparison of naive versus antigen-experienced cells.

This CDR3 comprises 15 residues. Trimming shortened V by 5 bases and J by 1 base, and 14 bases separated the two germline ends. The germline gives CDR1 SEHNR, CDR2 FQNEAQ (reference sequence). V gene TRBV7-9 combines with J gene TRBJ1-1; D gene ambiguous. The receptor's source is a woman aged 60-75 years in good health. The sequenced material came from blood. CDR3 amino acids: CASSPRMGGNTEAFF. The CDR3 DNA sequence: TGTGCCAGCAGCCCGAGGATGGGAGGGAACACTGAAGCTTTCTTT.